This T cell receptor (beta chain) was identified during a study of shared clonotypes between healthy human individuals. Assay: immunoSEQ multiplex PCR; the TCRdb copy retains only in-frame clones and omits some. The data show approximately 2.5 million clones, more than 80% seen once. This clone was counted once. Distinct nucleotide sequences in the sample also encode this CDR3. After removal of 3 bases from V and 6 bases from J, the junction contained 6 bases not matched to a gene. Germline V gives CDR1 SGHTA, CDR2 FQGNSA. This CDR3 region has 15 residues. Sequenced input: naive CD4+ T cells sorted from blood. Subset reported: CD45RA+ positively selected. The source is a man between 18 and 29 years old in good health. V is TRBV7-2 and J is TRBJ2-1; 9 bases fit TRBD1. CDR3 bases: TGTGCCAGCAGCTTCGACAGGGGGTCAGTCAATGAGCAGTTCTTC. This codes for CASSFDRGSVNEQFF.